This T cell receptor (beta chain) stems from a study of blood T cell repertoires in COVID-19. Study details: COVID-19 samples from acute and convalescent phases originated in the United States, Italy and Spain.

Repertoires were generated with immunoSEQ multiplex PCR, while TCRdb's copy carries only in-frame clones and drops some. The sample gives 95,000 to 100,000 clones, 80% to 90% of which show up once; around 10% is in the top ten. The source material was peripheral blood. The clonotype comes from a woman aged 25 to 39 with acute or convalescent COVID-19.

CDR3 nucleotides: TGTGCCAGCAGCTACGGGCGGGGCCCAACAGATACGCAGTATTTT. This encodes CASSYGRGPTDTQYF. The chain employs TRBV7-3 and TRBJ2-3; D is perhaps TRBD2 (6 bases). The germline V gene encodes CDR1 SGHTA and CDR2 FQGTGA. The CDR3 spans 15 residues. V lost 4 bases and J 3 bases, leaving 14 bases between the germline ends.